This T cell receptor beta chain was retrieved from a study of cytomegalovirus exposure and HLA in healthy donors. CDR1 and CDR2 (germline): MDHEN, SYDVKM. Between the trimmed V and J ends, which lost 6 bases and 5 bases, there was a span of 10 bases. This CDR3 is 12 amino acids long. This PCR relied on a set of 60 Vbeta primers and 13 Jbeta primers. Repertoires were generated with immunoSEQ multiplex PCR, while TCRdb's copy carries only in-frame clones and drops some. The sample comprises 35,000 to 55,000 clones, 51% of which are singletons, and approximately 6% rests with the top ten. The J gene is TRBJ1-1, the V gene TRBV28, with a possible D match to TRBD1 (6 bases). Sample: PBMCs. The sequence came from a man in his sixties in good health and CMV-seronegative. The CDR3 bases are TGTGCCAGCAGATCCGACAGGACTGAAGCTTTCTTT. Protein sequence: CASRSDRTEAFF.